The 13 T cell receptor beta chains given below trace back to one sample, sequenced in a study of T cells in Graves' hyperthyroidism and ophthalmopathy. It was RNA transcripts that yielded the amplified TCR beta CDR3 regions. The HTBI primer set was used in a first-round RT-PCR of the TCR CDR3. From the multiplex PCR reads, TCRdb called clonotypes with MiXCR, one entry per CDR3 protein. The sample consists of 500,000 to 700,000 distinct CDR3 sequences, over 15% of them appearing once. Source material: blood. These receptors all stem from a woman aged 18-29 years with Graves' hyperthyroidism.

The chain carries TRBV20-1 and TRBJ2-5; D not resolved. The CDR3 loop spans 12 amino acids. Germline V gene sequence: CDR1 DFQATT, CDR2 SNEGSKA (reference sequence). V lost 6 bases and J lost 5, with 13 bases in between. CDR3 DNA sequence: TGCAGTGCCGGCGCTCGGACGGAGACCCAGTACTTC. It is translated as CSAGARTETQYF.

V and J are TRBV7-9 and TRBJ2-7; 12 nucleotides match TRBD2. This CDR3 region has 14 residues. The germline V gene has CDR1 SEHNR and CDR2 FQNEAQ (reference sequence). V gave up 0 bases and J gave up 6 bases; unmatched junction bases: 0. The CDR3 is CASSLAGLAGEQYF. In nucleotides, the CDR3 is TGTGCCAGCAGCTTAGCGGGACTAGCGGGCGAGCAGTACTTC.

Here the CDR3 reads CASSPLFGQLREKLFF. The CDR3 nucleotides read TGTGCCAGCTCACCACTTTTCGGACAGTTGCGAGAAAAACTGTTTTTT. The rearrangement links TRBV18 to TRBJ1-4, with D possibly being TRBD1 (6 bases). V gave up 1 base and J gave up 8 bases, with 17 bases separating them. Germline V lookup: CDR1 KGHSH, CDR2 LQKENI. The CDR3 runs 16 residues.

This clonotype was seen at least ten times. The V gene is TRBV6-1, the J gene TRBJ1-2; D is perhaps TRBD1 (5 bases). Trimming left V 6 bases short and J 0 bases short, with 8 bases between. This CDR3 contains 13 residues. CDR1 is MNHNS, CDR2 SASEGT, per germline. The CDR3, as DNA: TGTGCCAGCAGAAAGACAGCTAACTATGGCTACACCTTC. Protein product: CASRKTANYGYTF.

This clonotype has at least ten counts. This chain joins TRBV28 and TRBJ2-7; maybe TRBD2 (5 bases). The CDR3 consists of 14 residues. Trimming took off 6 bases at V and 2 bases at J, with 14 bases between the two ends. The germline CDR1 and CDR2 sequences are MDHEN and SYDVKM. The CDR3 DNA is TGTGCCAGCAGCCAGACTGGGAGACCCTACGAGCAGTACTTC. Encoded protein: CASSQTGRPYEQYF.

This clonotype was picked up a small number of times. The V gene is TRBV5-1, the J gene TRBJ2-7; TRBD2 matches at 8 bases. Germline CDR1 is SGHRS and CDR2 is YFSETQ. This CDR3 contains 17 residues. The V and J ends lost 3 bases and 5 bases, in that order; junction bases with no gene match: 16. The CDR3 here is CASSSRIEGLACHEQYF. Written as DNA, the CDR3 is TGCGCCAGCAGCTCGCGAATTGAAGGACTAGCCTGCCACGAGCAGTACTTC.

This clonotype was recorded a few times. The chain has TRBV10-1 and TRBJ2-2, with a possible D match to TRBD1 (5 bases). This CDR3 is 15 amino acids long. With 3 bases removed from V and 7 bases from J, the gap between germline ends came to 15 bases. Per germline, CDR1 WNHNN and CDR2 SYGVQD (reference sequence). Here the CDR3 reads CASSDAGLEIGELFF. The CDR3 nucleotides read TGCGCCAGCAGTGATGCAGGGTTGGAAATCGGGGAGCTGTTTTTT.

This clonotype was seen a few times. The DNA of the CDR3 is TGCACCGTGATCGGGGCCAAGGGTTCACCCCTCCACTTT. It translates to CTVIGAKGSPLHF. V and J are TRBV20-1 and TRBJ1-6, with D perhaps matching TRBD1 (5 bases). The CDR3 consists of 13 residues. Germline CDR1 is DFQATT and CDR2 is SNEGSKA (reference sequence).

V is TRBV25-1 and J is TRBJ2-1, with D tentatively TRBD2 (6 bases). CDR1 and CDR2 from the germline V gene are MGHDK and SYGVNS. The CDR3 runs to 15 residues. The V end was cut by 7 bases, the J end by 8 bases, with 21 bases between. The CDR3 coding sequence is TGTGCCAGCATGTATTATGACGGGAGAGGCTATGAGCAGTTCTTC. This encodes CASMYYDGRGYEQFF.

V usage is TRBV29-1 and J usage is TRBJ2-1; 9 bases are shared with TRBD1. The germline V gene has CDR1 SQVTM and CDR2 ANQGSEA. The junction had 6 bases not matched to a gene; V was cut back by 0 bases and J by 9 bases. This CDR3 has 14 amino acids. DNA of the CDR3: TGCAGCGTTGAAGATGGGACAGGGAGTCTTGAGCAGTTCTTC. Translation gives CSVEDGTGSLEQFF.

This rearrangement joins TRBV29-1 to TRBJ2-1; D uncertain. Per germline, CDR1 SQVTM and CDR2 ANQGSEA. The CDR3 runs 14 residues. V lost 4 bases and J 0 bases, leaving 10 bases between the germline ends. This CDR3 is CSVVSRRSYNEQFF. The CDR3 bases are TGCAGCGTTGTGAGTCGGCGCTCCTACAATGAGCAGTTCTTC.

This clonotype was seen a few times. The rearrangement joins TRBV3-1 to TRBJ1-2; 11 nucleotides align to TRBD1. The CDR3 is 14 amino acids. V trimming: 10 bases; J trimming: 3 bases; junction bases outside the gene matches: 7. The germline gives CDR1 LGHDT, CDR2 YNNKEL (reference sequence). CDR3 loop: CATSPGQGDYGYTF. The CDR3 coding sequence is TGTGCCACCTCCCCGGGACAGGGGGACTATGGCTACACCTTC.

In DNA, the CDR3 is TGTGCCAGCAGTGGCCGGGACAGCCGGGAGACCCAGTACTTC. It specifies CASSGRDSRETQYF. V and J are TRBV12-3 or TRBV12-4 and TRBJ2-5; TRBD1 aligns across 7 bases. This CDR3 region has 14 residues. Unmatched junction bases numbered 8, after V lost 5 bases and J lost 5 bases.